This entry is about one T cell receptor beta chain. This sample stems from a study of T cells after yellow fever vaccination. Using its own MiXCR run on the 5' RACE reads, TCRdb lists one record per CDR3 protein. The sample holds a few hundred thousand distinct CDR3 sequences; roughly 20% are singletons and the top ten take roughly a sixth. The CDR3 is 13 residues long. From germline, CDR1 is MNHGY and CDR2 SAAAGT. V was trimmed by 9 bases and J by 0 bases, leaving 6 bases between them. This specimen consisted of PBMCs, obtained before the yellow fever booster vaccination. The sequence was obtained from a man between 18 and 29 years old who received the YFV17D yellow fever vaccine. The chain employs TRBV6-8 and TRBJ2-6; no definite D call. The CDR3 protein is CASLRSGANVLTF. CDR3 sequence (DNA): TGTGCCAGTCTCCGCTCTGGGGCCAACGTCCTGACTTTC.